Below, 18 T cell receptor beta chains from the same sample are listed, as sequenced in a study of cytomegalovirus exposure and HLA in healthy donors (dated by TCRdb to 2016 to 2017). The library was obtained by the immunoSEQ multiplex PCR assay. The multiplex PCR relied on a mix of 60 forward primers for TCR Vbeta segments and 13 reverse primers for TCR Jbeta segments. Imported from immuneACCESS, the table was reduced by TCRdb to in-frame sequences with V and J called. These copies leave out some clones; in studies compared against another copy, an unresolved V gene accounts for under half, and the cause of the remainder is not known. The sample yields roughly 120,000 clones; around 9% were counted once. 5.5% of the sample is held by the ten biggest clonotypes. Sequencing was carried out using PBMCs. Receptors originate from a man in his forties or fifties in good health and CMV-seronegative.

This clone was seen only a few times. The chain has TRBV19 and TRBJ2-3, with 8 bases matching TRBD1. The V and J ends lost 3 bases and 4 bases, in that order; junction bases with no gene match: 12. The CDR3 spans 17 residues. The germline V gene encodes CDR1 LNHDA and CDR2 SQIVND (reference sequence). CDR3 sequence: CASSIIGGRGPPDTQYF. In DNA form, the CDR3 reads TGTGCCAGTAGTATTATTGGGGGCAGGGGGCCCCCAGATACGCAGTATTTT.

This clone showed up just a few times. The chain couples TRBV10-3 to TRBJ2-5; 12 bases are a match to TRBD2. The assigned J gene may be wrong: the sequence end matches TRBJ2-7 better. CDR3 length: 16 residues. CDR1 and CDR2 from the germline V gene are ENHRY and SYGVKD. The CDR3 DNA sequence: TGTGCCATCAGTGAGAAGGGAACTAGCGGGGGGTACGAGCAGTACTTC. Translated: CAISEKGTSGGYEQYF.

The table lists this clone with a few counts. The V and J genes are TRBV6-1 and TRBJ2-5; D perhaps matches TRBD2 (5 bases). Germline V gene sequence: CDR1 MNHNS, CDR2 SASEGT. Between the trimmed V and J ends, which lost 4 bases and 1 base, there was a span of 13 bases. This CDR3 contains 15 residues. DNA of the CDR3: TGTGCCAGCAGTGGACTCGGGGTGGGCCAAGAGACCCAGTACTTC. Its translation is CASSGLGVGQETQYF.

The CDR3 region has the DNA TGTGCCAGCAGCTCGGGGGGACCTCCCTACGAGCAGTACTTC. Translated: CASSSGGPPYEQYF. J is TRBJ2-7 and V is TRBV2, with 7 nucleotides matching TRBD2. This CDR3 is built from 14 residues. V shed 6 bases and J 2 bases; nucleotides not matched to a gene: 7. The V gene's germline CDR1 is SNHLY and CDR2 FYNNEI.

This clone was seen only a few times. The genes are TRBV5-1 and TRBJ1-2; D unresolved. There are 16 residues in the CDR3. Trimming took 0 bases from V and 0 from J, leaving 12 bases between them. The germline V gene has CDR1 SGHRS and CDR2 YFSETQ. The CDR3 here is CASSLAWQEANYGYTF. In DNA, the CDR3 is TGCGCCAGCAGCTTGGCCTGGCAGGAAGCTAACTATGGCTACACCTTC.

This clone was detected a few times. The chain employs TRBV11-2 and TRBJ2-7; a possible D gene is TRBD2 (5 bases). In germline, CDR1 is SGHAT, CDR2 FQNNGV. Between the trimmed V and J ends, which lost 5 bases and 7 bases, there was a span of 18 bases. The CDR3 spans 14 residues. CDR3 sequence reads: CASSATSRGREQYF. CDR3 nucleotide sequence: TGTGCCAGCAGCGCCACGAGTCGAGGGCGAGAGCAGTACTTC.

The chain is built from TRBV5-1 and TRBJ2-1; 9 positions match TRBD1. The V segment lost 4 bases and the J segment 10 bases; nucleotides outside the gene matches: 6. Germline V gives CDR1 SGHRS, CDR2 YFSETQ. The CDR3 has 13 amino acids. For the CDR3, the DNA is TGCGCCAGCAGCCCCCCGGGACAGGGCGAGCAGTTCTTC. It specifies CASSPPGQGEQFF.

This chain uses TRBV4-1 with TRBJ1-5; tentatively, D is TRBD1 (6 bases). The V end was cut by 0 bases, the J end by 0 bases, with 18 bases between. This CDR3 contains 19 residues. Looked up from germline, CDR1 is MGHRA and CDR2 is YSYEKL. The CDR3 nucleotides read TGCGCCAGCAGCCAAGATGACGGCAGGGGAGTATATAGCAATCAGCCCCAGCATTTT. This sequence encodes CASSQDDGRGVYSNQPQHF.

The chain couples TRBV6-1 to TRBJ2-7; D unresolved. Germline CDR1 and CDR2: MNHNS and SASEGT. Trimming left V 0 bases short and J 2 bases short, with 11 bases between. The CDR3 is made up of 15 amino acids. Written as DNA, the CDR3 is TGTGCCAGCAGTGAAGCGGCAGGTCAAACCTACGAGCAGTACTTC. This encodes CASSEAAGQTYEQYF.

This clone was observed a handful of times. Mismatch with germline at one junction end may stem from a read error. The gene calls are TRBV7-2 and TRBJ2-4; TRBD2 aligns across 14 bases. Per germline, CDR1 SGHTA and CDR2 FQGNSA. The CDR3 is made up of 19 amino acids. The CDR3 DNA reads TGTGCCAGCAGCCTAGCCCCTCGACTAGCGGGGGGGCTCAAAAACATTCAGTACTTC. It encodes CASSLAPRLAGGLKNIQYF.

The count of this clone is one. This chain's CDR3 is CASSLQGAGNTIYF. The CDR3 DNA sequence: TGTGCCAGCAGCTTACAGGGGGCAGGAAACACCATATATTTT. The V gene is TRBV7-2, the J gene TRBJ1-3, with 8 bases aligning to TRBD1. Germline V gene sequence: CDR1 SGHTA, CDR2 FQGNSA. The J segment lost 4 bases and the V segment lost 2 bases, leaving 1 base of the junction unmatched. The CDR3 is made up of 14 amino acids. The variable domain in full, with the rest retrieved from reference TRBV7-2 and TRBJ1-3, is GAGVSQSPSNKVTEKGKDVELRCDPISGHTALYWYRQSLGQGLEFLIYFQGNSAPDKSGLPSDRFSAERTGGSVSTLTIQRTQQEDSAVYLCASSLQGAGNTIYFGEGSWLTVV.

For the CDR3, the DNA is TGTGCCAGCAGCGTGGGAGGGGCGGCCGAGCAGTACTTC. Translated: CASSVGGAAEQYF. The V gene is TRBV7-8, the J gene TRBJ2-5, with TRBD2 matching over 7 bases. Near its end, the DNA agrees better with TRBJ2-7, so the J call may be wrong. Per germline, CDR1 SGHVS and CDR2 FQNEAQ. The CDR3 loop spans 13 amino acids.

A remark on this clone: Within the sample, other DNA sequences also encode this same CDR3. The gene calls are TRBV5-1 and TRBJ2-3, with D uncertain. The CDR3 is 13 residues long. V was cut by 0 bases and J by 1 base, with 3 bases left in between. Germline assignment: CDR1 SGHRS and CDR2 YFSETQ. CDR3: CASSLVGTDTQYF. The CDR3 DNA sequence: TGCGCCAGCAGCTTGGTAGGCACAGATACGCAGTATTTT.

This chain joins TRBV6-6 and TRBJ2-7; D unresolved. Germline V gene sequence: CDR1 MNHNY, CDR2 SVGAGI (reference sequence). The CDR3 runs to 14 residues. V was clipped by 0 bases and J by 6 bases, with 12 bases between them. The CDR3 sequence: CASSYSSQVLEQYF. CDR3 sequence (DNA): TGTGCCAGCAGTTACTCGAGTCAGGTTCTCGAGCAGTACTTC.

The chain is built from TRBV5-3 and TRBJ1-4; TRBD1 aligns across 9 bases. TRBV5-3 is recorded as an ORF, its role being uncertain. V shed 3 bases and J 8 bases; nucleotides not matched to a gene: 11. This CDR3 region has 16 residues. CDR3 region: CARSYAPDRGREKLFF. CDR3 nucleotides: TGTGCCAGAAGCTACGCCCCGGACAGGGGTCGCGAAAAACTGTTTTTT.

The chain employs TRBV9 and TRBJ1-6, with D tentatively TRBD1 (6 bases). The length of the CDR3 is 16 residues. With 3 bases removed from V and 9 bases from J, the gap between germline ends came to 19 bases. Germline V lookup: CDR1 SGDLS, CDR2 YYNGEE. As DNA, the CDR3 is TGTGCCAGCAGCGCGCACGAACAGGGAGACGGTTCACCCCTCCACTTT. This sequence encodes CASSAHEQGDGSPLHF.

The chain carries TRBV9 and TRBJ1-6; 12 bases are a match to TRBD1. Per the germline V gene, CDR1 is SGDLS and CDR2 is YYNGEE. V was clipped by 3 bases and J by 16 bases; unmatched bases: 11. This CDR3 has 15 amino acids. Here the CDR3 reads CASSATGTGGPALHF. The CDR3 DNA is TGTGCCAGCAGCGCTACCGGGACAGGGGGCCCGGCACTCCACTTT.

This sequence joins TRBV6-5 and TRBJ2-1; 9 nucleotides agree with TRBD2. V lost 2 bases to trimming and J lost 7 bases; unmatched junction nucleotides: 6. Germline lookup yields CDR1 MNHEY and CDR2 SVGAGI. This CDR3 spans 15 amino acids. CDR3 loop: CASSYQLAGPNEQFF. CDR3 nucleotides: TGTGCCAGCAGTTACCAACTAGCGGGTCCTAATGAGCAGTTCTTC.